This T cell receptor (beta chain) is drawn from a study of STAT5B mutations in CD4+ large granular lymphocyte leukemia. Study-wide results and caveats: About 26% of private leukemic clonotypes occurred rarely in other patients' non-leukemic repertoires.

In regard to this clone: Antigen: not known.

V lost 3 bases and J lost 2, with 14 bases in between. Germline CDR1 and CDR2: ENHRY and SYGVKD. The CDR3 is made up of 15 amino acids. Original handling: The detection floor for productive clonotype frequency was 2.59 x 10-5. The method was immunoSEQ multiplex PCR; TCRdb's version includes in-frame clones alone and lacks a portion of them. That table is the source of V, J and clone size, and D and trimming were worked out from the DNA. The sample includes nearly 35,000 clones, about 90% of them seen just once. Specimen: CD4+ T cells from blood buffy coats. This chain uses TRBV10-3 with TRBJ2-7; maybe TRBD1 (5 bases). The sequence came from a human donor in good health. The CDR3 sequence: CAISEPQLGAYEQYF. The CDR3 nucleotides read TGTGCCATCAGTGAACCACAGCTAGGGGCCTACGAGCAGTACTTC.